The T cell receptor beta chain described here comes from a study of shared clonotypes between healthy human individuals. Overall study context: Each donor's CD4 naive and CD4 memory cells filled three plates apiece, CD8 naive two, and CD8 memory one. Points from the study as a whole: Generally, naive subsets (rather than memory subsets) showed larger estimated richness. Against clonotypes common to all four donors, non-shared ones had lower generation probabilities.

Of note for this clone: Its target is unknown.

Germline-derived CDR1 and CDR2 are SQVTM and ANQGSEA. The CDR3 covers 15 residues. V lost 5 bases and J lost 7, with 24 bases in between. Genomic DNA from each subset was divided evenly over several immunoSEQ plates. Profiled with immunoSEQ multiplex PCR; TCRdb holds only in-frame clones, not every one. The data contain 2.3 million or so clones, more than 80% of them seen just once; the ten biggest clones take up approximately 0.4%. The sample comprised naive CD4+ T cells from PBMCs. Subset noted: CD45RA+ positively selected. The gene calls are TRBV29-1 and TRBJ2-7; tentatively, D is TRBD1 (6 bases). The source is a man aged 18 to 30 in good health. Some clones in this sample may be carry-over from other donors' samples. In DNA, the CDR3 is TGCAGCGTTTTTCATACAGGGCTCACCTCGGTTGAGCAGTACTTC. It translates to CSVFHTGLTSVEQYF.